This passage covers 15 T cell receptor beta chains from one sample sequenced in a study of CD8+ T cells in alopecia areata. cDNA serving as the sequencing template came from extracted, reverse transcribed RNA. The method was immunoSEQ multiplex PCR; TCRdb's version includes in-frame clones alone and lacks a portion of them. Found here are 25,000 to 40,000 clones, approximately 80% of them singletons; the top ten hold under 20%. The sample taken for sequencing was NKG2D-low CD8+ T cells sorted from blood. The receptor set was obtained from a human donor with alopecia areata.

J is TRBJ2-7 and V is TRBV4-1; TRBD2 agrees at 7 bases. There are 14 residues in the CDR3. The V and J ends lost 1 base and 0 bases, in that order; junction bases with no gene match: 0. Germline V lookup: CDR1 MGHRA, CDR2 YSYEKL. The CDR3 sequence is CASSQGDYSYEQYF. CDR3 DNA: TGCGCCAGCAGCCAAGGGGACTACTCCTACGAGCAGTACTTC.

The chain links TRBV4-3 to TRBJ1-1; possibly TRBD1 for D (6 bases). V was cut by 0 bases and J by 1 base, with 9 bases left in between. This CDR3 has 15 residues. Per the germline V gene, CDR1 is LGHNA and CDR2 is YSLEER. As DNA, the CDR3 is TGCGCCAGCAGCCAAGACGGGGGCTCGAACACTGAAGCTTTCTTT. Translating it yields CASSQDGGSNTEAFF.

The chain joins TRBV29-1 to TRBJ2-2; 12 nucleotides line up with TRBD2. The CDR3 runs 16 residues. Trimming took 4 bases from V and 2 from J; bases not matched to a gene: 5. Germline V lookup: CDR1 SQVTM, CDR2 ANQGSEA. CDR3 in DNA: TGCAGCGTTGTACTAGCGGGAGGTGTAAACACCGGGGAGCTGTTTTTT. This encodes CSVVLAGGVNTGELFF.

The chain employs TRBV28 and TRBJ1-1, with D unclear. Germline-derived CDR1 and CDR2 are MDHEN and SYDVKM. Trimming took 3 bases from V and 3 from J, leaving 8 bases between them. CDR3 length: 13 residues. The chain's CDR3 is CASSLGWYTEAFF. The CDR3 nucleotides read TGTGCCAGCAGTTTGGGGTGGTACACTGAAGCTTTCTTT.

This chain uses TRBV11-3 with TRBJ2-1, with TRBD2 matching 8 bases. Unmatched junction bases numbered 6, after V lost 4 bases and J lost 4 bases. The CDR3 length is 15 residues. CDR1 is SGHNT and CDR2 is YENEEA in the germline V gene. This chain's CDR3 is CASSSGLALYNEQFF. The CDR3 DNA reads TGTGCCAGCAGCTCCGGACTAGCTCTTTACAATGAGCAGTTCTTC.

This chain joins TRBV7-9 and TRBJ1-2; 7 positions match TRBD1. This CDR3 comprises 15 residues. Germline CDR1 reads SEHNR; CDR2 reads FQNEAQ (reference sequence). The junction had 7 bases not matched to a gene; V was cut back by 3 bases and J by 3 bases. This CDR3 reads CASSLGTALYYGYTF. In DNA form, the CDR3 reads TGTGCCAGCAGCTTGGGGACAGCTTTATACTATGGCTACACCTTC. Variable domain in full (rest from reference TRBV7-9 and TRBJ1-2): DTGVSQNPRHKITKRGQNVTFRCDPISEHNRLYWYRQTLGQGPEFLTYFQNEAQLEKSRLLSDRFSAERPKGSFSTLEIQRTEQGDSAMYLCASSLGTALYYGYTFGSGTRLTVV.

J is TRBJ2-7 and V is TRBV19, with a weak D call TRBD1 (5 bases). V lost 3 bases to trimming and J lost 6 bases, with 15 bases between them. The CDR3 has 14 residues. Germline V CDR1 and CDR2: LNHDA, SQIVND (reference sequence). The CDR3 spells CASSIIGVVGEQYF. For the CDR3, the DNA is TGTGCCAGTAGTATCATAGGGGTCGTTGGCGAGCAGTACTTC.

This clone was observed once. This chain links TRBV5-1 with TRBJ1-5; D unresolved. CDR1 and CDR2 from the germline V gene are SGHRS and YFSETQ. This CDR3 has 15 residues. Trimming left V 1 base short and J 2 bases short, with 10 bases between. DNA of the CDR3: TGCGCCAGCAGCTTGCGTCCGGGAGGCAATCAGCCCCAGCATTTT. This encodes CASSLRPGGNQPQHF.

The rearrangement links TRBV29-1 to TRBJ2-7; D might be TRBD1 or TRBD2, each matching 5 bases. Trimming removed 3 bases from V and 1 base from J, with 7 bases in between. CDR1 is SQVTM and CDR2 is ANQGSEA in the germline V gene. The CDR3 loop spans 12 amino acids. CDR3 coding DNA: TGCAGCGTTGAGGGGGTGTCCTACGAGCAGTACTTC. Its translation: CSVEGVSYEQYF.

In this sample, this clone turned up a few times. The chain recombines TRBV7-9 with TRBJ2-7; D is perhaps TRBD2 (5 bases). CDR3 size: 16 residues. Germline CDR1 SEHNR, CDR2 FQNEAQ (reference sequence). V was shortened by 2 bases and J by 2 bases, with 16 bases between the two germline ends. The CDR3 sequence is CASSLYPRGDPYEQYF. The CDR3 bases are TGTGCCAGCAGCTTATATCCTCGGGGTGATCCCTACGAGCAGTACTTC.

The chain carries TRBV29-1 and TRBJ2-1; D unclear. The V gene's germline CDR1 is SQVTM and CDR2 ANQGSEA. The CDR3 totals 11 residues. Deletions cut 1 base from V and 8 bases from J, with 6 bases between. Written as DNA, the CDR3 is TGCAGCGTTGAAGTATTATATGAGCAGTTCTTC. Its protein is CSVEVLYEQFF.

This clone was counted only a few times. The J gene is TRBJ1-5, the V gene TRBV28; 8 nucleotides align to TRBD1. The trim removed 9 bases at V and 2 bases at J, leaving 6 bases unmatched. This CDR3 has 14 residues. From germline, CDR1 is MDHEN and CDR2 SYDVKM. In nucleotides, the CDR3 is TGTGCCAGTGCGACAGGGGACGGCAATCAGCCCCAGCATTTT. Translated, it gives CASATGDGNQPQHF. The full variable domain, in which reference TRBV28 and TRBJ1-5 provide the parts outside the CDR3, is DVKVTQSSRYLVKRTGEKVFLECVQDMDHENMFWYRQDPGLGLRLIYFSYDVKMKEKGDIPEGYSVSREKKERFSLILESASTNQTSMYLCASATGDGNQPQHFGDGTRLSIL.

The CDR3 sequence is CATSHRADGGYEQYF. CDR3 coding DNA: TGTGCCACCAGCCACCGGGCCGATGGGGGCTACGAGCAGTACTTC. The rearrangement links TRBV15 to TRBJ2-7; D may be TRBD1 or TRBD2 (5 bases each). Per germline, CDR1 LNHNV and CDR2 YYDKDF (reference sequence). Trimming shortened V by 5 bases and J by 3 bases, and 17 bases separated the two germline ends. This CDR3 comprises 15 residues.

The chain joins TRBV19 to TRBJ2-7, with TRBD2 as a possible D gene (5 bases). The length of the CDR3 is 14 residues. V dropped 4 bases and J dropped 0 bases, with 10 bases sitting between them. Germline-derived CDR1 and CDR2 are LNHDA and SQIVND (reference sequence). For the CDR3, the DNA is TGTGCCAGTAGTACTGGCGGGCCCTCCTACGAGCAGTACTTC. Protein product: CASSTGGPSYEQYF.

The V gene is TRBV6-1, the J gene TRBJ2-7, with D perhaps matching TRBD1 or TRBD2 (5 bases each). CDR1 and CDR2 from the germline V gene are MNHNS and SASEGT. Trimming took off 1 base at V and 5 bases at J, with 15 bases between the two ends. The CDR3 is made up of 15 amino acids. Here the CDR3 DNA reads TGTGCCAGCAGTGAAGATGGGGGTTCGTTCAACGAGCAGTACTTC. It yields the protein CASSEDGGSFNEQYF.